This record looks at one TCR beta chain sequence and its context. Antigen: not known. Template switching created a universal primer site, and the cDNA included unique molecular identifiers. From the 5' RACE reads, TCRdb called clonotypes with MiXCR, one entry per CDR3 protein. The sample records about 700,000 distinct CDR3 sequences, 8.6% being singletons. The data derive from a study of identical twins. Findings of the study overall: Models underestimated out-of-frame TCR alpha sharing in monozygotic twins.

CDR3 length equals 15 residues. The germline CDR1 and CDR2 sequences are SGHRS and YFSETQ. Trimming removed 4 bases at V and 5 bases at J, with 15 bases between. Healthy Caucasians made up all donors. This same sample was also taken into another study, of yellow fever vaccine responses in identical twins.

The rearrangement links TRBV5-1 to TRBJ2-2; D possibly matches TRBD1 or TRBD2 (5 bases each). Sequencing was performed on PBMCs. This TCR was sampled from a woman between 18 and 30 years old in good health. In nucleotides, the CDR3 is TGCGCCAGCAGCCAACTACAGAGGGGTACCGGGGAGCTGTTTTTT. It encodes CASSQLQRGTGELFF.